Each of the 18 T cell receptor beta chains below was sequenced from the same sample in a study of cytomegalovirus exposure and HLA in healthy donors. A multiplex PCR was run with 60 Vbeta primers and 13 Jbeta primers. Assay: immunoSEQ multiplex PCR; the TCRdb copy retains only in-frame clones and omits some. The sample lists approximately 150,000 clones; 60% to 80% were seen once. Sequenced material: PBMCs. The receptors were sampled from a man between 18 and 29 years old in good health and CMV-seropositive.

The chain links TRBV6-1 to TRBJ1-1; 9 bases match TRBD1. Germline-derived CDR1 and CDR2 are MNHNS and SASEGT. The J segment lost 0 bases and the V segment lost 1 base, leaving 0 bases of the junction unmatched. CDR3 length: 15 amino acids. The CDR3 is CASSEGQGVNTEAFF. The CDR3 nucleotides read TGTGCCAGCAGTGAAGGACAGGGGGTGAACACTGAAGCTTTCTTT.

The chain combines TRBV1 with TRBJ2-7; TRBD2, the table's D call, lacks a check against the DNA. TRBV1 is a pseudogene. This CDR3 region has 15 residues. The chain's CDR3 is CTSRHKRTRLSEQYF. CDR3 sequence (DNA): TGCACCAGCAGACACAAACGGACTAGACTATCCGAGCAGTACTTC.

The chain couples TRBV4-1 to TRBJ2-2; 12 bases are shared with TRBD2. From germline, CDR1 is MGHRA and CDR2 YSYEKL. There are 17 residues in the CDR3. V shed 3 bases, J shed 4 bases, and the junction held 6 bases outside the gene matches. This CDR3 reads CASSHLSGLAGTGELFF. CDR3 sequence (DNA): TGCGCCAGCAGCCATTTGTCGGGACTAGCGGGCACCGGGGAGCTGTTTTTT.

The chain couples TRBV5-1 to TRBJ2-1; D is ambiguous. V lost 3 bases to trimming and J lost 0 bases, with 19 bases between them. Germline values: CDR1 SGHRS, CDR2 YFSETQ. The CDR3 has 18 residues. The CDR3 sequence: CASSSNLLSVSSYNEQFF. In nucleotides, the CDR3 is TGCGCCAGCAGCTCAAACCTGCTAAGCGTTAGCTCCTACAATGAGCAGTTCTTC.

In the case of this clone: Different DNA sequences within this sample yield the same CDR3. The CDR3 region is CASSLQGYTEAFF. The CDR3 coding sequence is TGTGCCAGCAGCCTACAGGGTTACACTGAAGCTTTCTTT. This sequence joins TRBV7-9 and TRBJ1-1; maybe TRBD1 (6 bases). In germline, CDR1 is SEHNR, CDR2 FQNEAQ (reference sequence). There are 13 residues in the CDR3. Trimming pared 5 bases from V and 3 bases from J, leaving 10 bases between.

This clone has only one observation. The CDR3 DNA reads as TGTGCCAGCAGCCCCGGACAGGGGTGGCAGCCCCAGCATTTT. Translating it yields CASSPGQGWQPQHF. The chain is built from TRBV27 and TRBJ1-5, with TRBD1 matching over 9 bases. Germline CDR1 MNHEY, CDR2 SMNVEV (reference sequence). The trim removed 6 bases at V and 7 bases at J, leaving 7 bases unmatched. This CDR3 region has 14 residues.

The J gene is TRBJ1-1, the V gene TRBV7-2; D unresolved. The CDR3 consists of 14 residues. Deletions cut 4 bases from V and 1 base from J, with 10 bases between. Germline lookup yields CDR1 SGHTA and CDR2 FQGNSA. The CDR3 is CASSSGRGNTEAFF. The CDR3 DNA follows: TGTGCCAGCAGCTCTGGACGGGGGAACACTGAAGCTTTCTTT.

CDR3 nucleotides: TGTGCCAGCAGCTTAGAGAAGGGGCTCGAGCAGTACTTC. Protein: CASSLEKGLEQYF. The rearrangement links TRBV7-6 to TRBJ2-7; tentatively, D is TRBD1 (5 bases). V was clipped by 1 base and J by 6 bases, with 10 bases between them. The CDR3 spans 13 residues. CDR1 and CDR2 (germline): SGHVS, FNYEAQ.

The J gene is TRBJ1-2, the V gene TRBV29-1; D possibly corresponds to TRBD1 (5 bases). The V end lost 0 bases, the J end lost 4 bases, and 18 bases lay between the germline ends. Germline V gene lookup returns CDR1 SQVTM and CDR2 ANQGSEA. The CDR3 length is 16 residues. CDR3 DNA sequence: TGCAGCGTTGAAGATAGGCAGGGCATAGCGGGCTATGGCTACACCTTC. Its protein product is CSVEDRQGIAGYGYTF.

CDR3 residues: CASSSPGQLNEKLFF. DNA for the CDR3: TGTGCCAGCAGTTCCCCGGGACAGCTTAATGAAAAACTGTTTTTT. The genes are TRBV28 and TRBJ1-4; 7 bases match TRBD1. The CDR3 contains 15 residues. Trimming cost V 4 bases and J 4 bases; bases outside gene matches: 6. The V gene's germline CDR1 is MDHEN and CDR2 SYDVKM.

This clone was picked up a small number of times. The J gene is TRBJ2-3, the V gene TRBV13; TRBD1 matches 8 bases. Germline trimming cut 2 bases from V and 4 bases from J; bases unmatched to any gene: 11. The CDR3 is 17 amino acids. Germline lookup yields CDR1 PRHDT and CDR2 FYEKMQ (reference sequence). DNA of the CDR3: TGTGCCAGCAGCTTAAGCCTGGGACAGGCGGGCGCAGATACGCAGTATTTT. Residues: CASSLSLGQAGADTQYF.

The chain combines TRBV6-1 with TRBJ2-3; tentatively, D is TRBD2 (6 bases). V gave up 2 bases and J gave up 6 bases, with 15 bases separating them. The germline V gene encodes CDR1 MNHNS and CDR2 SASEGT. The CDR3 consists of 15 residues. The CDR3 DNA reads TGTGCCAGCAGTGAAATATACGGGAGTCCCGATACGCAGTATTTT. Translation: CASSEIYGSPDTQYF.

The chain carries TRBV6-1 and TRBJ2-3, with 9 bases lining up with TRBD2. The CDR3 contains 15 residues. Germline V gives CDR1 MNHNS, CDR2 SASEGT. The ends lost 4 bases at V and 2 bases at J; junction bases unmatched: 4. The CDR3 reads CASSAREGPTDTQYF. CDR3 DNA: TGTGCCAGCAGTGCGCGGGAGGGCCCCACAGATACGCAGTATTTT.

This sequence joins TRBV5-4 and TRBJ2-7, with TRBD2 identical over 8 bases. Losses at the gene ends were 2 bases for V and 4 bases for J; bases not matched to a gene: 8. The CDR3 extends over 15 amino acids. From germline, CDR1 is SGHNT and CDR2 YYREEE (reference sequence). CDR3 nucleotides: TGTGCCAGCAGCTTAGGCGGGAGGATCGAGTACGAGCAGTACTTC. This codes for CASSLGGRIEYEQYF.

CDR3: CAWGTSGRGEQFF. The CDR3 nucleotides read TGTGCCTGGGGGACTAGCGGGAGAGGTGAGCAGTTCTTC. The chain carries TRBV30 and TRBJ2-1, with 14 bases that match TRBD2. The junction had 3 bases not matched to a gene; V was cut back by 5 bases and J by 9 bases. The CDR3 length is 13 residues. CDR1 and CDR2 from the germline V gene are GTSNPN and SVGIG (reference sequence).

This clone was picked up a small number of times. This chain connects TRBV9 to TRBJ2-5; 7 bases agree with TRBD1. The length of the CDR3 is 17 residues. Trimming took 0 bases from V and 0 from J; bases not matched to a gene: 8. From germline, CDR1 is SGDLS and CDR2 YYNGEE. The CDR3 region is CASSVGQGVRYQETQYF. CDR3 DNA: TGTGCCAGCAGCGTAGGACAGGGTGTTCGGTACCAAGAGACCCAGTACTTC. The variable domain in full, completed from reference TRBV9 and TRBJ2-5, reads DSGVTQTPKHLITATGQRVTLRCSPRSGDLSVYWYQQSLDQGLQFLIQYYNGEERAKGNILERFSAQQFPDLHSELNLSSLELGDSALYFCASSVGQGVRYQETQYFGPGTRLLVL.

This CDR3 reads CASSVVSGSYNEQFF. The CDR3 bases are TGTGCCAGCAGCGTAGTGAGCGGCTCCTACAATGAGCAGTTCTTC. J is TRBJ2-1 and V is TRBV9; D is perhaps TRBD2 (5 bases). V lost 0 bases and J lost 0, with 7 bases in between. This CDR3 is built from 15 residues. Germline CDR1 is SGDLS and CDR2 is YYNGEE.

This chain uses TRBV28 with TRBJ2-7; unclear D gene. This CDR3 has 17 amino acids. V was pared by 2 bases and J by 4 bases, with 21 bases between. Germline CDR1 is MDHEN and CDR2 is SYDVKM. The CDR3 here is CASSLIPTEVQKYEQYF. Written as DNA, the CDR3 is TGTGCCAGCAGTTTAATCCCCACCGAGGTCCAAAAGTACGAGCAGTACTTC.